Given below is one T cell receptor beta chain in context. Its antigen is not known. Clones were read by immunoSEQ multiplex PCR, and TCRdb kept only the in-frame ones, dropping some. The sample records a few hundred thousand clones, about four fifths being singletons. V was pared by 0 bases and J by 7 bases, with 19 bases between. The CDR3 has 18 amino acids. Germline CDR1 MGHRA, CDR2 YSYEKL. This sample is part of a study of Ad26.COV2.S vaccination and SARS-CoV-2 variants. The overall study: Intramuscular Ad26.COV2.S at 5x10^10 or 1x10^11 viral particles. Whole-study findings and limits: Greater spike-specific TCR breadth was seen in vaccine recipients than in placebo recipients. Those who received vaccine or placebo ended up with similar non-spike TCR breadth.

Treatment denoted: about 20 received Ad26.COV2.S at low or high dose, single or two shots; 5 received placebo; per-sample allocation not given. Collection of samples fell on day 63 after the first vaccine or placebo injection. Vaccination employed an Ad26 vector expressing the Wuhan-strain SARS-CoV-2 spike. The chain links TRBV4-1 to TRBJ1-6; D perhaps matches TRBD1 (5 bases). The TCR sequence derives from a person aged 18-65 years who received the Ad26.COV2.S COVID-19 vaccine or a placebo. The sequencing used peripheral blood, collected in a trial of Ad26.COV2.S vaccine versus placebo. This chain's CDR3 is CASSQDRTGPRANSPLHF. The CDR3 nucleotides read TGCGCCAGCAGCCAAGATCGGACGGGGCCAAGGGCGAATTCACCCCTCCACTTT.